Listed here are 27 T cell receptor beta chains from one sample, sequenced in a study of siplizumab effects on memory and regulatory T cells. This table comes from immunoSEQ multiplex PCR, and its TCRdb copy is limited to in-frame clones, with some not included. This table holds 90,000 to 120,000 clones, approximately 90% found once. Input material: Tregs sorted from blood. The receptors were sampled from a human donor in good health.

This sequence joins TRBV7-9 and TRBJ2-7; D is perhaps TRBD2 (6 bases). The CDR3 spans 15 residues. V was cut by 3 bases and J by 5 bases, with 17 bases left in between. The germline V gene has CDR1 SEHNR and CDR2 FQNEAQ (reference sequence). CDR3 residues: CASSFGAGRLDEQYF. CDR3 nucleotides: TGTGCCAGCAGCTTCGGTGCAGGGAGGTTGGACGAGCAGTACTTC.

The V and J genes are TRBV5-1 and TRBJ2-7; D is undetermined. Germline CDR1 SGHRS, CDR2 YFSETQ. The CDR3 is 13 amino acids. V shed 4 bases and J shed 6 bases, with 14 bases lying between them. The CDR3 coding sequence is TGCGCCAGCAGCGGCCCCCAGCAGCTCGAGCAGTACTTC. Translating it yields CASSGPQQLEQYF. The complete variable domain, with remaining parts taken from reference TRBV5-1 and TRBJ2-7, reads KAGVTQTPRYLIKTRGQQVTLSCSPISGHRSVSWYQQTPGQGLQFLFEYFSETQRNKGNFPGRFSGRQFSNSRSEMNVSTLELGDSALYLCASSGPQQLEQYFGPGTRLTVT.

The count of this clone is one. This chain connects TRBV2 to TRBJ2-1; 10 nucleotides line up with TRBD2. CDR3 length: 15 residues. J was trimmed by 7 bases and V by 8 bases; bases with no gene match: 11. Germline V CDR1 and CDR2: SNHLY, FYNNEI. CDR3 DNA sequence: TGTGCCAGCCGGCAGCGGGAGGGCCCTCTTAATGAGCAGTTCTTC. Protein product: CASRQREGPLNEQFF.

The V gene is TRBV28, the J gene TRBJ2-7, with 7 bases that match TRBD2. In germline, CDR1 is MDHEN, CDR2 SYDVKM. The CDR3 length is 17 residues. The V gene end was trimmed by 3 bases and the J gene end by 7 bases; junction bases not matched to a gene: 18. The CDR3 is CASSFAGVWFTTMEQYF. The DNA for the CDR3 is TGTGCCAGCAGTTTCGCGGGAGTGTGGTTTACCACCATGGAGCAGTACTTC.

V and J are TRBV11-2 and TRBJ2-7; 9 bases are a match to TRBD2. The V and J ends lost 1 base and 2 bases, in that order; junction bases with no gene match: 9. This CDR3 has 17 amino acids. In germline, CDR1 is SGHAT, CDR2 FQNNGV. CDR3 protein: CASSLGGLAPLPYEQYF. The DNA for the CDR3 is TGTGCCAGCAGCTTAGGGGGACTAGCCCCCCTACCCTACGAGCAGTACTTC.

This clone is a singleton in its sample. The gene calls are TRBV6-1 and TRBJ2-3; possibly TRBD1 for D (6 bases). CDR3 length: 14 residues. With 6 bases removed from V and 7 bases from J, the gap between germline ends came to 17 bases. Looked up from germline, CDR1 is MNHNS and CDR2 is SASEGT. The CDR3 here is CASSGQLVGNTQYF. The CDR3 DNA sequence: TGTGCCAGCAGCGGACAGCTAGTCGGGAATACGCAGTATTTT.

V and J are TRBV2 and TRBJ2-7; TRBD1 might be the D (6 bases). The CDR3 runs 13 residues. Trimming stripped 9 bases from V and 0 bases from J, with 12 bases between. Looked up from germline, CDR1 is SNHLY and CDR2 is FYNNEI. This chain's CDR3 is CASSGVSSYEQYF. For the CDR3, the DNA is TGTGCCAGTTCAGGGGTAAGCTCCTACGAGCAGTACTTC.

V is TRBV27 and J is TRBJ1-2; a possible D gene is TRBD1 (5 bases). The CDR3 has 16 amino acids. The germline V gene encodes CDR1 MNHEY and CDR2 SMNVEV (reference sequence). V lost 3 bases and J lost 0, with 14 bases in between. The CDR3 region is CASSLPGHATNYGYTF. In DNA form, the CDR3 reads TGTGCCAGCAGTTTGCCCGGACACGCGACTAACTATGGCTACACCTTC.

The chain joins TRBV11-1 to TRBJ2-3; D might be TRBD1 (6 bases). V lost 5 bases to trimming and J lost 3 bases, with 15 bases between them. The germline V gene has CDR1 SGHAT and CDR2 FQDESV (reference sequence). This CDR3 is 15 amino acids long. The CDR3 loop reads CASSHRQVGTDTQYF. The CDR3 DNA reads TGTGCCAGCAGCCACCGACAGGTCGGTACAGATACGCAGTATTTT.

The chain combines TRBV30 with TRBJ2-1, with 7 bases lining up with TRBD1. Trimming took 4 bases from V and 10 from J; bases not matched to a gene: 10. CDR3 length equals 13 residues. Germline values: CDR1 GTSNPN, CDR2 SVGIG (reference sequence). CDR3 protein: CAWNRGAYEEQFF. CDR3 bases: TGTGCCTGGAACAGGGGAGCTTATGAGGAGCAGTTCTTC.

The rearrangement uses TRBV28 and TRBJ1-1, with D possibly being TRBD1 (5 bases). Germline-derived CDR1 and CDR2 are MDHEN and SYDVKM. V was trimmed by 5 bases and J by 1 base, leaving 11 bases between them. The CDR3 runs 14 residues. The CDR3 DNA is TGTGCCAGCAGTACTCCCGACAGGAACACTGAAGCTTTCTTT. It yields the protein CASSTPDRNTEAFF.

J is TRBJ2-5 and V is TRBV5-1, with D maybe TRBD1 (6 bases). The CDR3 totals 14 residues. Per the germline V gene, CDR1 is SGHRS and CDR2 is YFSETQ. Between the trimmed V and J ends, which lost 2 bases and 1 base, there was a span of 9 bases. CDR3 protein: CASSLRTVQETQYF. The CDR3 DNA follows: TGCGCCAGCAGCTTAAGGACAGTCCAAGAGACCCAGTACTTC.

The CDR3 protein is CASSSEGRLAGEQYF. The CDR3 DNA reads as TGTGCCAGCAGTTCCGAGGGCCGGCTTGCGGGAGAGCAGTACTTC. The chain recombines TRBV6-6 with TRBJ2-7; D might be TRBD2 (6 bases). Germline V CDR1 and CDR2: MNHNY, SVGAGI (reference sequence). V dropped 4 bases and J dropped 7 bases, with 20 bases sitting between them. The CDR3 runs 15 residues.

The rearrangement joins TRBV6-5 to TRBJ2-2, with 8 positions matching TRBD2. The CDR3 is made up of 15 amino acids. Germline CDR1 MNHEY, CDR2 SVGAGI. The ends lost 10 bases at V and 4 bases at J; junction bases unmatched: 11. The CDR3 loop is CATQPGLGFTGELFF. In nucleotides, the CDR3 is TGTGCCACTCAACCGGGACTAGGGTTCACCGGGGAGCTGTTTTTT.

V usage is TRBV18 and J usage is TRBJ2-1; 10 bases align to TRBD2. The V gene's germline CDR1 is KGHSH and CDR2 LQKENI. J gave up 9 bases and V 3 bases, and 5 bases lay outside the gene matches. The CDR3 loop spans 14 amino acids. The DNA for the CDR3 is TGTGCCAGCTCACCCACTAGCGGGACTACTGAGCAGTTCTTC. Its protein is CASSPTSGTTEQFF.

The rearrangement joins TRBV5-4 to TRBJ2-3, with 12 bases aligning to TRBD2. V gave up 0 bases and J gave up 4 bases; unmatched junction bases: 6. This CDR3 contains 17 residues. Germline lookup yields CDR1 SGHNT and CDR2 YYREEE (reference sequence). This chain's CDR3 is CASSLGGTSGSSDTQYF. The CDR3 DNA follows: TGTGCCAGCAGCTTGGGTGGGACTAGCGGGTCATCAGATACGCAGTATTTT.

Here the CDR3 DNA reads TGTGCCAGCAGCTTAGTAGGAGGAGGGCCCTACGAGCAGTACTTC. It yields the protein CASSLVGGGPYEQYF. This chain joins TRBV7-2 and TRBJ2-7; D is perhaps TRBD2 (6 bases). The germline CDR1 and CDR2 sequences are SGHTA and FQGNSA. There are 15 residues in the CDR3. The V end lost 1 base, the J end lost 2 bases, and 12 bases lay between the germline ends.

The chain couples TRBV30 to TRBJ1-4, with D possibly TRBD1 on 5 matching bases. Looked up from germline, CDR1 is GTSNPN and CDR2 is SVGIG (reference sequence). V was clipped by 0 bases and J by 7 bases, with 12 bases between them. The CDR3 length is 14 residues. The CDR3 DNA reads TGTGCCTGGAGTGTAAATAGGGGTGTTGAAAAACTGTTTTTT. It encodes CAWSVNRGVEKLFF.

The rearrangement links TRBV18 to TRBJ2-5; D is unclear. The germline V gene encodes CDR1 KGHSH and CDR2 LQKENI. V lost 0 bases and J 9 bases, leaving 11 bases between the germline ends. This CDR3 contains 13 residues. CDR3 sequence (DNA): TGTGCCAGCTCACCACCGGCGGTCGAGGCCCAGTACTTC. It is translated as CASSPPAVEAQYF.

The chain is built from TRBV5-1 and TRBJ1-1, with D uncertain. Per the germline V gene, CDR1 is SGHRS and CDR2 is YFSETQ. V was cut by 2 bases and J by 0 bases, with 8 bases left in between. The CDR3 is 14 amino acids. The CDR3 DNA is TGCGCCAGCAGCTTACAAGTATTGAACACTGAAGCTTTCTTT. Translation gives CASSLQVLNTEAFF.

The chain is built from TRBV2 and TRBJ1-4; no firm D call. The CDR3 loop spans 13 amino acids. In germline, CDR1 is SNHLY, CDR2 FYNNEI. Trimming took off 10 bases at V and 4 bases at J, with 13 bases between the two ends. The DNA for the CDR3 is TGTGCCACTCAAGGAGAATATAATGAAAAACTGTTTTTT. Amino acid sequence: CATQGEYNEKLFF.

The table lists this clone with a count of one. The chain has TRBV20-1 and TRBJ1-2, with no clear D. This CDR3 is 11 amino acids long. V gave up 5 bases and J gave up 5 bases, with 9 bases separating them. CDR1 and CDR2 from the germline V gene are DFQATT and SNEGSKA (reference sequence). The CDR3 DNA reads TGCAGTGCTGTTCAAGGGTATGGCTACACCTTC. It translates to CSAVQGYGYTF.

V is TRBV5-1 and J is TRBJ2-1; D gene unclear. V was clipped by 4 bases and J by 9 bases, with 14 bases between them. CDR3 length: 13 residues. Germline V gives CDR1 SGHRS, CDR2 YFSETQ. The CDR3 bases are TGCGCCAGCAGCCAACAAATGCACGGTGAGCAGTTCTTC. Its translation: CASSQQMHGEQFF.

The gene calls are TRBV23-1 and TRBJ2-1; 8 bases agree with TRBD1. TRBV23-1 is an ORF, and what it does is uncertain. Losses at the gene ends were 2 bases for V and 3 bases for J; bases not matched to a gene: 12. The CDR3 has 18 amino acids. The CDR3 reads CASSQIPQDREYYNEQFF. Written as DNA, the CDR3 is TGCGCCAGCAGTCAAATCCCCCAGGACAGGGAATACTACAATGAGCAGTTCTTC.

The gene calls are TRBV5-4 and TRBJ2-2; 12 bases fit TRBD2. CDR1 SGHNT and CDR2 YYREEE come from the germline V gene (reference sequence). The trim removed 0 bases at V and 7 bases at J, leaving 4 bases unmatched. The CDR3 covers 16 residues. The CDR3 nucleotides are TGTGCCAGCAGCTTGGGACTAGCGGGAGTACTCGGGGAGCTGTTTTTT. Amino acid sequence: CASSLGLAGVLGELFF.

This clone was seen once. The chain recombines TRBV9 with TRBJ1-3; D ambiguous. CDR3 length: 13 residues. The V end was cut by 6 bases, the J end by 0 bases, with 7 bases between. The V gene's germline CDR1 is SGDLS and CDR2 YYNGEE. CDR3 bases: TGTGCCAGCACGGAGGACTCTGGAAACACCATATATTTT. Amino acid sequence: CASTEDSGNTIYF.

The V gene is TRBV9, the J gene TRBJ1-1; D possibly corresponds to TRBD1 (6 bases). Trimming removed 2 bases at V and 0 bases at J, with 11 bases between. Per the germline V gene, CDR1 is SGDLS and CDR2 is YYNGEE. The CDR3 is 15 amino acids. The CDR3 spells CASSVAGDMNTEAFF. DNA of the CDR3: TGTGCCAGCAGCGTCGCAGGGGACATGAACACTGAAGCTTTCTTT.